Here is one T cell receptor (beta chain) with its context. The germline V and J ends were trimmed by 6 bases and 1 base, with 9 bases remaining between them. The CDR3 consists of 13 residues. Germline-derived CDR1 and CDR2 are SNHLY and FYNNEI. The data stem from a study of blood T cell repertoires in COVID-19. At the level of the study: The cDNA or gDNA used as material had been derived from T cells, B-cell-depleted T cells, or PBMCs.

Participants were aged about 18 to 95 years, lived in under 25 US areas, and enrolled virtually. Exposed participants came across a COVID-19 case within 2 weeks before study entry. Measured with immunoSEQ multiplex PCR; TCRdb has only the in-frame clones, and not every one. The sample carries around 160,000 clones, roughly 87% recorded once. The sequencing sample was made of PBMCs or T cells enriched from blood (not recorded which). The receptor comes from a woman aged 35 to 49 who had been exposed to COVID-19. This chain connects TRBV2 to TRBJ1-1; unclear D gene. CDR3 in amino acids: CASSFERNTEAFF. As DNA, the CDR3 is TGTGCCAGCAGCTTTGAGAGGAACACTGAAGCTTTCTTT. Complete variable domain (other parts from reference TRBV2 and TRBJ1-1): EPEVTQTPSHQVTQMGQEVILRCVPISNHLYFYWYRQILGQKVEFLVSFYNNEISEKSEIFDDQFSVERPDGSNFTLKIRSTKLEDSAMYFCASSFERNTEAFFGQGTRLTVV.